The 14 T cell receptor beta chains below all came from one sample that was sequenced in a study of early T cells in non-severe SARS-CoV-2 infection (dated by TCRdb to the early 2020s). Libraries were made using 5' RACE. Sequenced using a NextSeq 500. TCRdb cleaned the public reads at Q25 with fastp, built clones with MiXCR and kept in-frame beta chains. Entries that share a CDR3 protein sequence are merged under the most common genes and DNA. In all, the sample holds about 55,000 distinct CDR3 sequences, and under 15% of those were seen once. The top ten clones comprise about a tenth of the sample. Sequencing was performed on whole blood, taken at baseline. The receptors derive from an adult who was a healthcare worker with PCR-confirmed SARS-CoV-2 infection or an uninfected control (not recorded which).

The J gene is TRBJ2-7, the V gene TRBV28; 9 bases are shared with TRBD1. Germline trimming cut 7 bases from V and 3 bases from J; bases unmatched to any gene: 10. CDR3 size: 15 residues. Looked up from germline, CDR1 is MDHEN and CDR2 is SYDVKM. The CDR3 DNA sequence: TGTGCCAGCACCGTCGGCGGACAGGGGTACTACGAGCAGTACTTC. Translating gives CASTVGGQGYYEQYF.

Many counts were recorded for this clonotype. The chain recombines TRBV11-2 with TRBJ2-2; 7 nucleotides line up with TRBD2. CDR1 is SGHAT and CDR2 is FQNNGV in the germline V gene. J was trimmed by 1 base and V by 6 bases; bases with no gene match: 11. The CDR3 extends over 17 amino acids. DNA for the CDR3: TGTGCCAGCAGTTATCCTAGCGGTAGAAGGAACACCGGGGAGCTGTTTTTT. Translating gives CASSYPSGRRNTGELFF.

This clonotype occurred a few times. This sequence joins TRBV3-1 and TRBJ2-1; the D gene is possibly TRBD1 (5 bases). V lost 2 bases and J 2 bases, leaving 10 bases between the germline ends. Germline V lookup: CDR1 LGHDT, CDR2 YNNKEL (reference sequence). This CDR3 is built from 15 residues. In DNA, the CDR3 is TGTGCCAGCAGCCAAAGGGGATTGACCTACAATGAGCAGTTCTTC. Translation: CASSQRGLTYNEQFF.

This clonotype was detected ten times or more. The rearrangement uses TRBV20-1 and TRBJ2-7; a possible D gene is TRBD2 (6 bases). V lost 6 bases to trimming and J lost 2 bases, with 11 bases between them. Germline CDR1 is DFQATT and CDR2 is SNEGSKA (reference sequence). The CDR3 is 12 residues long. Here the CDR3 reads CSAGTQTYEQYF. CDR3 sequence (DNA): TGCAGTGCCGGGACTCAAACCTACGAGCAGTACTTC.

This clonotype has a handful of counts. The CDR3 region is CASSWMPGGMYEQYF. DNA for the CDR3: TGTGCCAGCAGCTGGATGCCTGGGGGCATGTACGAGCAGTACTTC. The chain uses TRBV7-9 and TRBJ2-7; a possible D gene is TRBD1 (6 bases). Per germline, CDR1 SEHNR and CDR2 FQNEAQ (reference sequence). Trimming stripped 4 bases from V and 4 bases from J, with 17 bases between. This CDR3 has 15 amino acids. The entire variable domain, with the rest obtained from reference TRBV7-9 and TRBJ2-7, is as follows: DTGVSQNPRHKITKRGQNVTFRCDPISEHNRLYWYRQTLGQGPEFLTYFQNEAQLEKSRLLSDRFSAERPKGSFSTLEIQRTEQGDSAMYLCASSWMPGGMYEQYFGPGTRLTVT.

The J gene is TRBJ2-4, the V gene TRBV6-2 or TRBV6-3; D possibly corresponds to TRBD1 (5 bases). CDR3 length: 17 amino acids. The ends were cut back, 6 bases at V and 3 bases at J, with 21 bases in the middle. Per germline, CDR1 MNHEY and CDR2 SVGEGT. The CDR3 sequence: CASRRTSSTTNKNIQYF. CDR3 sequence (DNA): TGTGCCAGCAGACGGACATCCTCAACCACAAACAAAAACATTCAGTACTTC.

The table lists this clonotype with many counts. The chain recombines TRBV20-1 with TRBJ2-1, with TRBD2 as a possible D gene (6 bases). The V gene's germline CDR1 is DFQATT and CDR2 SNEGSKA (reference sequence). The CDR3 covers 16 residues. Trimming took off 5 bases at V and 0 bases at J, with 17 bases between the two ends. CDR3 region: CSAALGLPSSYNEQFF. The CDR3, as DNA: TGCAGTGCTGCCCTTGGACTACCCAGCTCCTACAATGAGCAGTTCTTC.

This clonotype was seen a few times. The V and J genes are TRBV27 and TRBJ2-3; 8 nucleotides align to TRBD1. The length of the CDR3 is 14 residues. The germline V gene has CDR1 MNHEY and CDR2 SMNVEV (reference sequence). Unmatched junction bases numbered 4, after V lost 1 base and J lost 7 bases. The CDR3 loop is CASSLWDRKNTQYF. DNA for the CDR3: TGTGCCAGCAGTTTATGGGACAGGAAGAATACGCAGTATTTT.

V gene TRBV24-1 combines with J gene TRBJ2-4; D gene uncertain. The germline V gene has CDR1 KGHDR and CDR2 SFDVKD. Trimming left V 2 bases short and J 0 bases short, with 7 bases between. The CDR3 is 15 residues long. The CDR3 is CATSDSRTAKNIQYF. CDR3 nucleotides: TGTGCCACCAGTGATTCCCGGACAGCCAAAAACATTCAGTACTTC.

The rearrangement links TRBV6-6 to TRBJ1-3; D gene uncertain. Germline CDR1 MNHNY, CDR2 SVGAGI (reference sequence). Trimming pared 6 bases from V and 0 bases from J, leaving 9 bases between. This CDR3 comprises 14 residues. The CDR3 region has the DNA TGTGCCAGCAGCCCTTCCACCTCTGGAAACACCATATATTTT. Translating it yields CASSPSTSGNTIYF.

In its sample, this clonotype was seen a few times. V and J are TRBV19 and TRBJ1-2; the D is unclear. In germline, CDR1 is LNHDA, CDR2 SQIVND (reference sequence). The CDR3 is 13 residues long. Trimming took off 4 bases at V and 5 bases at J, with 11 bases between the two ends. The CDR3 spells CASSKGREYGYTF. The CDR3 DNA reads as TGTGCCAGTAGTAAAGGACGGGAGTATGGCTACACCTTC.

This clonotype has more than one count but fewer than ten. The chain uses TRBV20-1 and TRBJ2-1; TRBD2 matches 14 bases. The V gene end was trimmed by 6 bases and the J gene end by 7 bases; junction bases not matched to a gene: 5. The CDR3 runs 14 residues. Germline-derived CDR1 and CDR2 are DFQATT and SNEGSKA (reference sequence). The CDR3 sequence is CSAAGLAGDNEQFF. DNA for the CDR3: TGCAGTGCCGCGGGACTAGCGGGAGATAATGAGCAGTTCTTC.

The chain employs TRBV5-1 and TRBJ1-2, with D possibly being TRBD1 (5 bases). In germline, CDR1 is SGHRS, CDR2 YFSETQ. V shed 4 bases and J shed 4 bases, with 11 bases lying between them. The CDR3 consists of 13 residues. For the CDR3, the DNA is TGCGCCAGCAGCGGGGACGGGACCTATGGCTACACCTTC. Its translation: CASSGDGTYGYTF.

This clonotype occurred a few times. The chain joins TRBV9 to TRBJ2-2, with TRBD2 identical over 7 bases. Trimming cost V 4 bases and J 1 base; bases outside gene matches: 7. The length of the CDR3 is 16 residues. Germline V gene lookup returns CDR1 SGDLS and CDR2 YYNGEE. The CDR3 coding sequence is TGTGCCAGCAGCCCAGCAGCGGGGTTGAACACCGGGGAGCTGTTTTTT. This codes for CASSPAAGLNTGELFF.